The 23 T cell receptor beta chains reported below all come from one sample, sequenced in a study of cytomegalovirus exposure and HLA in healthy donors. This PCR relied on a set of 60 Vbeta primers and 13 Jbeta primers. Method: immunoSEQ multiplex PCR; TCRdb's copy keeps in-frame clones and lacks some. The sample records more than 150,000 clones, 76% being singletons. Material: PBMCs. These receptors were collected from a woman aged 30 to 39 in good health and CMV-seropositive.

DNA of the CDR3: TGTGCCAGCAGCCCACGGGGGGGGAGTAATGAAAAACTGTTTTTT. It specifies CASSPRGGSNEKLFF. This chain uses TRBV9 with TRBJ1-4, with a weak D call TRBD1 (5 bases). From germline, CDR1 is SGDLS and CDR2 YYNGEE. V dropped 4 bases and J dropped 4 bases, with 14 bases sitting between them. This CDR3 contains 15 residues.

The chain has TRBV11-2 and TRBJ1-6, with 7 bases aligning to TRBD1. The V and J ends lost 7 bases and 8 bases, in that order; junction bases with no gene match: 8. Germline CDR1 SGHAT, CDR2 FQNNGV. The CDR3 sequence is 14 residues long. This CDR3 is CASNPTGDYSPLHF. The CDR3, as DNA: TGTGCCAGCAACCCTACAGGGGATTATTCACCCCTCCACTTT.

The V gene is TRBV19, the J gene TRBJ2-7; 8 nucleotides agree with TRBD1. V shed 6 bases and J 2 bases; nucleotides not matched to a gene: 9. Per the germline V gene, CDR1 is LNHDA and CDR2 is SQIVND (reference sequence). CDR3 size: 15 residues. The CDR3 nucleotides read TGTGCCAGTAGAGAAAGGACAGGGACGACCTACGAGCAGTACTTC. Translating it yields CASRERTGTTYEQYF.

This clone came up a few times. V and J are TRBV7-9 and TRBJ2-3, with 7 nucleotides matching TRBD1. Per germline, CDR1 SEHNR and CDR2 FQNEAQ (reference sequence). The CDR3 consists of 14 residues. Trimming cost V 5 bases and J 2 bases; bases outside gene matches: 4. The CDR3 nucleotides are TGTGCCAGCAGCGACAGGGCAGCCACAGATACGCAGTATTTT. Its protein product is CASSDRAATDTQYF.

This chain links TRBV6-6 with TRBJ2-1; TRBD2 matches at 12 bases. V lost 6 bases to trimming and J lost 7 bases; unmatched junction nucleotides: 1. The germline CDR1 and CDR2 sequences are MNHNY and SVGAGI (reference sequence). The CDR3 is 13 amino acids. CDR3 DNA: TGTGCCAGCAGCGGACTAGCGGGGAATGAGCAGTTCTTC. Amino acids: CASSGLAGNEQFF.

The rearrangement uses TRBV12-5 and TRBJ2-5; 10 nucleotides match TRBD2. The CDR3 has 14 amino acids. V gave up 1 base and J gave up 5 bases; unmatched junction bases: 1. Germline CDR1 is LGHNT and CDR2 is FRNRAP. The DNA of the CDR3 is TGTGCTAGTGGTTTGGGGACTAGCGGTGAGACCCAGTACTTC. Translation: CASGLGTSGETQYF.

The chain couples TRBV9 to TRBJ2-3, with 10 nucleotides matching TRBD1. This CDR3 has 16 amino acids. V shed 4 bases, J shed 4 bases, and the junction held 9 bases outside the gene matches. The germline gives CDR1 SGDLS, CDR2 YYNGEE. The CDR3: CASSLTGTGASDTQYF. CDR3 nucleotide sequence: TGTGCCAGCAGCTTAACCGGGACAGGGGCGTCAGATACGCAGTATTTT.

To note about this clone: The sample contains more than one DNA sequence encoding this CDR3. The rearrangement joins TRBV5-1 to TRBJ1-1; 9 positions match TRBD1. Looked up from germline, CDR1 is SGHRS and CDR2 is YFSETQ. The CDR3 has 17 amino acids. V was pared by 2 bases and J by 0 bases, with 8 bases of the junction left unmatched. The CDR3 bases are TGCGCCAGCAGCTTAGGAGGACAGGGGATTTTGAACACTGAAGCTTTCTTT. This translates into CASSLGGQGILNTEAFF. The variable domain in full, with the rest retrieved from reference TRBV5-1 and TRBJ1-1, is KAGVTQTPRYLIKTRGQQVTLSCSPISGHRSVSWYQQTPGQGLQFLFEYFSETQRNKGNFPGRFSGRQFSNSRSEMNVSTLELGDSALYLCASSLGGQGILNTEAFFGQGTRLTVV.

This chain links TRBV5-1 with TRBJ2-6; D is perhaps TRBD1 (6 bases). Trimming took off 2 bases at V and 0 bases at J, with 9 bases between the two ends. Germline V gene sequence: CDR1 SGHRS, CDR2 YFSETQ. The CDR3 has 16 residues. In DNA form, the CDR3 reads TGCGCCAGCAGCTTAACAGGGAGCTCTGGGGCCAACGTCCTGACTTTC. Translating it yields CASSLTGSSGANVLTF.

The chain couples TRBV4-3 to TRBJ1-1; 7 nucleotides match TRBD1. V dropped 1 base and J dropped 4; count of bases not matched to a gene: 6. This CDR3 is 15 amino acids long. Germline CDR1 and CDR2: LGHNA and YSLEER. The CDR3 DNA reads as TGCGCCAGCAGCCAAGGGATCGACAGGGCCACTGAAGCTTTCTTT. It codes for CASSQGIDRATEAFF.

J is TRBJ2-3 and V is TRBV28, with 11 positions matching TRBD2. J lost 13 bases, V lost 3 bases, and 15 bases had no gene match. This CDR3 has 16 residues. CDR1 is MDHEN, CDR2 SYDVKM, per germline. CDR3 amino acids: CASSFRHGTSGYPEYF. In DNA form, the CDR3 reads TGTGCCAGCAGTTTCCGCCACGGGACTAGCGGATACCCGGAGTATTTT.

This rearrangement joins TRBV28 to TRBJ1-2, with a weak D call TRBD1 (5 bases). The CDR3 covers 17 residues. Per the germline V gene, CDR1 is MDHEN and CDR2 is SYDVKM. V dropped 5 bases and J dropped 8 bases, with 27 bases sitting between them. CDR3 sequence (DNA): TGTGCCAGCAGTCCACCCCGGGGGGGGAGCAGGCGAAGGGGCTACACCTTC. Translation: CASSPPRGGSRRRGYTF.

CDR3 nucleotide sequence: TGTGCCATCAGGGGGGGACTAGCGGGGGGGTACGAGCAGTACTTC. Protein: CAIRGGLAGGYEQYF. The V call is TRBV10-3, the J call TRBJ2-7; 16 bases map to TRBD2. With V trimmed by 6 bases and J by 4 bases, 3 bases remained unmatched. Germline V gene sequence: CDR1 ENHRY, CDR2 SYGVKD. This CDR3 contains 15 residues.

J is TRBJ2-1 and V is TRBV29-1; 8 bases fit TRBD2. The CDR3 totals 17 residues. The germline CDR1 and CDR2 sequences are SQVTM and ANQGSEA. After removal of 4 bases from V and 0 bases from J, the junction contained 11 bases not matched to a gene. The CDR3 DNA reads as TGCAGCGTTGCGTCAGGAGCGGGGGCTCCCTCCTACAATGAGCAGTTCTTC. It is translated as CSVASGAGAPSYNEQFF.

V is TRBV18 and J is TRBJ2-3; maybe TRBD1 (5 bases). CDR1 and CDR2 (germline): KGHSH, LQKENI. The CDR3 runs to 14 residues. With 3 bases removed from V and 3 bases from J, the gap between germline ends came to 10 bases. Written as DNA, the CDR3 is TGTGCCAGCTCACCTTGGTCAGGGACAGATACGCAGTATTTT. The encoded protein is CASSPWSGTDTQYF.

J is TRBJ2-5 and V is TRBV5-4; D perhaps matches TRBD1 (6 bases). The DNA end lines up better with TRBJ2-7; the J call may be wrong. Germline V gives CDR1 SGHNT, CDR2 YYREEE (reference sequence). The CDR3 length is 13 residues. CDR3 in amino acids: CASSPRGDYEQYF. The DNA for the CDR3 is TGTGCCAGCAGCCCCAGGGGAGACTACGAGCAGTACTTC.

The rearrangement joins TRBV12-1 to TRBJ2-6; TRBD2, the table's D call, was not compared with the DNA. TRBV12-1 is annotated as a pseudogene. This CDR3 comprises 18 residues. The CDR3 DNA reads as TGTGCCAGCAGCCCGCCGACTAGCGGGGGTACTGGGGCCAACGTCCTGACTTTC. The encoded protein is CASSPPTSGGTGANVLTF.

The rearrangement joins TRBV19 to TRBJ1-1; D remains ambiguous. There are 11 residues in the CDR3. Trimming removed 7 bases at V and 3 bases at J, with 6 bases between. Germline CDR1 and CDR2: LNHDA and SQIVND (reference sequence). CDR3 sequence (DNA): TGTGCCAGTACTGAGTACACTGAAGCTTTCTTT. Its translation: CASTEYTEAFF.

The chain combines TRBV28 with TRBJ2-3, with 9 bases that match TRBD1. This CDR3 is 14 amino acids long. Germline-derived CDR1 and CDR2 are MDHEN and SYDVKM. Losses at the gene ends were 4 bases for V and 5 bases for J; bases not matched to a gene: 4. The CDR3 DNA sequence: TGTGCCAGCAGTTCCGGACAGGGGAGAGATACGCAGTATTTT. It yields the protein CASSSGQGRDTQYF.

This clone has a handful of counts. The chain employs TRBV4-1 and TRBJ2-3; TRBD2 aligns across 14 bases. Germline CDR1 is MGHRA and CDR2 is YSYEKL. The J segment lost 6 bases and the V segment lost 8 bases, leaving 7 bases of the junction unmatched. CDR3 length: 15 residues. DNA of the CDR3: TGCGCCAGCTTCGGACTAGCGGGGGGTCAGGATACGCAGTATTTT. It is translated as CASFGLAGGQDTQYF.

The chain uses TRBV28 and TRBJ1-2; 10 bases match TRBD1. The germline V gene has CDR1 MDHEN and CDR2 SYDVKM. J lost 4 bases, V lost 8 bases, and 16 bases had no gene match. The CDR3 extends over 17 amino acids. CDR3 sequence reads: CASGPSGTGDEGYGYTF. The DNA for the CDR3 is TGTGCCAGCGGCCCCTCAGGGACAGGGGACGAAGGCTATGGCTACACCTTC.

CDR3 sequence: CASSLWTTSNTGELFF. The CDR3 DNA reads as TGTGCCAGCAGCCTTTGGACTACCTCGAACACCGGGGAGCTGTTTTTT. The chain is built from TRBV11-3 and TRBJ2-2, with D possibly being TRBD2 (6 bases). The V and J ends lost 5 bases and 0 bases respectively, with 13 bases between them. Germline CDR1 is SGHNT and CDR2 is YENEEA. This CDR3 spans 16 amino acids.

The rearrangement links TRBV30 to TRBJ2-3; D unresolved. Trimming left V 0 bases short and J 3 bases short, with 13 bases between. There are 15 residues in the CDR3. Germline values: CDR1 GTSNPN, CDR2 SVGIG (reference sequence). CDR3 nucleotide sequence: TGTGCCTGGAGTGTAGGCCCTGGCAGGACAGATACGCAGTATTTT. It translates to CAWSVGPGRTDTQYF.